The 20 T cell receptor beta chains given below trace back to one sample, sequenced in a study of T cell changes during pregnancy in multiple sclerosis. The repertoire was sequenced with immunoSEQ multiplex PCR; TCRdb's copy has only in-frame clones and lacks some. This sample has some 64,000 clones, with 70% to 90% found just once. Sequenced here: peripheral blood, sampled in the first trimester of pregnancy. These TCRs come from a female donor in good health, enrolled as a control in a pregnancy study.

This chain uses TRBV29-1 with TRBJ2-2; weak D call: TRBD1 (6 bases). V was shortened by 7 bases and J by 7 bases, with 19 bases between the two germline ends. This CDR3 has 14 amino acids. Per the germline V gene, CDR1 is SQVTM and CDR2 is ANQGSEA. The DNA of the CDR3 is TGCAGCGCCTTTGACAGGTTGGTAGACGGGGAGCTGTTTTTT. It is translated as CSAFDRLVDGELFF.

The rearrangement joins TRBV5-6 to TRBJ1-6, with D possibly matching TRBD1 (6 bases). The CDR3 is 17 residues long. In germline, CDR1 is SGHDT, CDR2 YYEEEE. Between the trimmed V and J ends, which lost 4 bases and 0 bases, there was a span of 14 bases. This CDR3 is CASSRGADSSYNSPLHF. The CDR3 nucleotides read TGTGCCAGCAGCCGGGGGGCGGATAGCTCCTATAATTCACCCCTCCACTTT.

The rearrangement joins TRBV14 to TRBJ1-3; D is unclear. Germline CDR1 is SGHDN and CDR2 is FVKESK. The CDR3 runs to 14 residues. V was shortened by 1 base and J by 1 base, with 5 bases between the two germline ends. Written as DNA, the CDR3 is TGTGCCAGCAGCCAAGCTTTTTCTGGAAACACCATATATTTT. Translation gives CASSQAFSGNTIYF.

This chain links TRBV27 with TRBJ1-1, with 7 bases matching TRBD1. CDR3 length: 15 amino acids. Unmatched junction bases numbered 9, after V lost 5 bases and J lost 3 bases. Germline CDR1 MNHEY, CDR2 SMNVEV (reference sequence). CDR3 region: CASSGLQGQDTEAFF. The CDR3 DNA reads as TGTGCCAGCAGTGGTCTACAGGGGCAGGACACTGAAGCTTTCTTT.

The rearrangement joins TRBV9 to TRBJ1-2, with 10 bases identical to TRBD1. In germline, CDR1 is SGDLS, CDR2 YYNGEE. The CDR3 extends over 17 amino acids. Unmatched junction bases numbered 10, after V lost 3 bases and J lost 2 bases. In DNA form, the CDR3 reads TGTGCCAGCAGCGAGGGGACAGGGGTAACGTTAAACTATGGCTACACCTTC. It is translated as CASSEGTGVTLNYGYTF.

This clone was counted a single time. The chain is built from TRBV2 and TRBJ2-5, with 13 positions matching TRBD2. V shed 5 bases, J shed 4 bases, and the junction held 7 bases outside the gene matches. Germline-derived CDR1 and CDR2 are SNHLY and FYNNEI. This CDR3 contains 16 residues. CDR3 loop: CASSLTSGGPGETQYF. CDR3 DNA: TGTGCCAGCAGTTTGACTAGCGGGGGGCCCGGAGAGACCCAGTACTTC.

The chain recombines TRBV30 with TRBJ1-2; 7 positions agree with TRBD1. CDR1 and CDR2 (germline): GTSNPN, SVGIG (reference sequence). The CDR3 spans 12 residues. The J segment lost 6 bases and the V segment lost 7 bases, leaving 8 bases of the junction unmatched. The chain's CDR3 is CAYPGGTDGYTF. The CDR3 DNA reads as TGTGCCTATCCGGGGGGGACAGATGGCTACACCTTC.

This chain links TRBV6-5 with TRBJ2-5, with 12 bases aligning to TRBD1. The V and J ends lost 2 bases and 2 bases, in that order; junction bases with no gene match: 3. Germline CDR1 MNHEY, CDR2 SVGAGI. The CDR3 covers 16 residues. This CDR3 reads CASSYGTGGPQETQYF. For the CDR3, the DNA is TGTGCCAGCAGTTACGGGACAGGGGGCCCACAAGAGACCCAGTACTTC.

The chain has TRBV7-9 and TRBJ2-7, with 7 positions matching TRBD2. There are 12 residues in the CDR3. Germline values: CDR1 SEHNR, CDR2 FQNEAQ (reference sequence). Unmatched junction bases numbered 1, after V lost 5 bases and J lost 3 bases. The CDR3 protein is CASSPGGYEQYF. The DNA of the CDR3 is TGTGCCAGCAGCCCGGGGGGCTACGAGCAGTACTTC.

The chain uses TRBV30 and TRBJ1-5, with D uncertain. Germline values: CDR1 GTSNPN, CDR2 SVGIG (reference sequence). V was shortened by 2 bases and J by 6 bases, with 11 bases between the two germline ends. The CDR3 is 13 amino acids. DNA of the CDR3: TGTGCCTGGAGTCTTCCCCCAGGTCAGCCCCAGCATTTT. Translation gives CAWSLPPGQPQHF. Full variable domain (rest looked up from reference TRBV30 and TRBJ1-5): SQTIHQWPATLVQPVGSPLSLECTVEGTSNPNLYWYRQAAGRGLQLLFYSVGIGQISSEVPQNLSASRPQDRQFILSSKKLLLSDSGFYLCAWSLPPGQPQHFGDGTRLSIL.

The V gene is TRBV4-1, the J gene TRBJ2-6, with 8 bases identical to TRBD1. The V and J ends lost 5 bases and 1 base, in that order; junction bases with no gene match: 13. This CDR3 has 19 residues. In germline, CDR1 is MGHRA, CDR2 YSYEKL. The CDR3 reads CASSWIPGQDRSGANVLTF. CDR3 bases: TGCGCCAGCAGCTGGATTCCGGGACAGGACCGATCTGGGGCCAACGTCCTGACTTTC.

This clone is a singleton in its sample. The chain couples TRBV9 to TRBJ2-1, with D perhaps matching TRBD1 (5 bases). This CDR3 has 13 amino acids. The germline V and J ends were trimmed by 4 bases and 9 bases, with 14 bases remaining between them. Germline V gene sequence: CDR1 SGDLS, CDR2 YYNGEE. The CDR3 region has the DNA TGTGCCAGCAGCAAGGACCCTGGGGCTGAGCAGTTCTTC. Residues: CASSKDPGAEQFF.

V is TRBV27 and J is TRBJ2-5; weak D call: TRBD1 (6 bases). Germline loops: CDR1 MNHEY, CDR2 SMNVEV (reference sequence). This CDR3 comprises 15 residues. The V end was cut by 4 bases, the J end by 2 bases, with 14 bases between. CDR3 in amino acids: CASSSLEGGQETQYF. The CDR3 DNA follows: TGTGCCAGCAGTTCCCTCGAAGGGGGACAAGAGACCCAGTACTTC.

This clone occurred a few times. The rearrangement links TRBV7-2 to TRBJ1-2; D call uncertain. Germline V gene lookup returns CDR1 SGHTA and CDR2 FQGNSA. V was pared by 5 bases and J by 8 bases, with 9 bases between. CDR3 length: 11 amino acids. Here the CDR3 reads CASSETRGYTF. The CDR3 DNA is TGTGCCAGCAGCGAAACTCGGGGCTACACCTTC.

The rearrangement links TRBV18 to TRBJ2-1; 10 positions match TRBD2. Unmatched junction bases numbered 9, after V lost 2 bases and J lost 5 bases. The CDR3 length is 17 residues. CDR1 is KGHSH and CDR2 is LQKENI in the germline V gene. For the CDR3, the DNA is TGTGCCAGCTCACCATCCCAACTAGCGGGGCCAAACAATGAGCAGTTCTTC. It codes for CASSPSQLAGPNNEQFF.

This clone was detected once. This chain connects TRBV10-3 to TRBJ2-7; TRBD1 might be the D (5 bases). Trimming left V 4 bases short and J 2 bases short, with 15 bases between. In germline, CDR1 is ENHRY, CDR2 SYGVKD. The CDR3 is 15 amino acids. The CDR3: CAISGPSQGAYEQYF. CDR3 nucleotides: TGTGCCATCAGTGGGCCCTCGCAGGGCGCCTACGAGCAGTACTTC.

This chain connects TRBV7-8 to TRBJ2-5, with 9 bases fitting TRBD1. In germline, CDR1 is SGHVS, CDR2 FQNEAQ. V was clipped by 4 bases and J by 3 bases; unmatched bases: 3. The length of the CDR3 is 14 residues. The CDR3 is CASSSRDREETQYF. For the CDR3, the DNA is TGTGCCAGCAGCTCCCGGGACAGGGAAGAGACCCAGTACTTC.

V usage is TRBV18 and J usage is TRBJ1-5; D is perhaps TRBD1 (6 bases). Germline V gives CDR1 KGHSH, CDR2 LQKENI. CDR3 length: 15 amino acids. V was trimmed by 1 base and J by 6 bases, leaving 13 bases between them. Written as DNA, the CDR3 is TGTGCCAGCTCACCACGAGCAGGGGAGACTCAGCCCCAGCATTTT. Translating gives CASSPRAGETQPQHF. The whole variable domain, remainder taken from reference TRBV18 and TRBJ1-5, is NAGVMQNPRHLVRRRGQEARLRCSPMKGHSHVYWYRQLPEEGLKFMVYLQKENIIDESGMPKERFSAEFPKEGPSILRIQQVVRGDSAAYFCASSPRAGETQPQHFGDGTRLSIL.

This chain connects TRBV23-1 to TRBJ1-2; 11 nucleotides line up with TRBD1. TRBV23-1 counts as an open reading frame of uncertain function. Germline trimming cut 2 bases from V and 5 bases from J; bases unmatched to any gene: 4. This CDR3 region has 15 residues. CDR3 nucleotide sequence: TGCGCCAGCAGTCAAGAAGGGACAGGGGGTTATGGCTACACCTTC. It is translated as CASSQEGTGGYGYTF.

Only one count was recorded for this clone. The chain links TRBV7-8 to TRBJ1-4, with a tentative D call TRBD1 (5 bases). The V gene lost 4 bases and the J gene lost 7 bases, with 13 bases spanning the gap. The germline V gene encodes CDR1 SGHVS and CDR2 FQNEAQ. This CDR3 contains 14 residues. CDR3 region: CASSSGGAGEKLFF. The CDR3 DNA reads TGTGCCAGCAGCTCAGGTGGGGCCGGTGAAAAACTGTTTTTT.